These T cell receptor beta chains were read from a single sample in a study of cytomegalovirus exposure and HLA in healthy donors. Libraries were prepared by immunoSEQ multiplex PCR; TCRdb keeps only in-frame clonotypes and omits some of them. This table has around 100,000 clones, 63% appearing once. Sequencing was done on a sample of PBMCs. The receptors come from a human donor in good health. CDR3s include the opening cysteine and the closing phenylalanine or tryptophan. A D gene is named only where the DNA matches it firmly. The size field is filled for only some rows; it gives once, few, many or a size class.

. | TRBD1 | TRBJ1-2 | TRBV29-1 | TGCAGCGTTGATCCGGGACAGGGCACTTATGGCTACACCTTC | CSVDPGQGTYGYTF
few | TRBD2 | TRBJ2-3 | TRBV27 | TGTGCCAGCAGTTCCCTACTAGCGGGAGTGGGAGATACGCAGTATTTT | CASSSLLAGVGDTQYF
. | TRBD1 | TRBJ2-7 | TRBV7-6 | TGTGCCAGCAGCCGGGGACAGGGCACCTACGAGCAGTACTTC | CASSRGQGTYEQYF
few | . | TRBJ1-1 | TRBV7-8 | TGTGCCAGCAGCTTTGGGGCGGCGAACACTGAAGCTTTCTTT | CASSFGAANTEAFF
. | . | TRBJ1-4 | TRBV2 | TGTGCCAGCAGGCCCTTAGCGTTTGGTGAAAAACTGTTTTTT | CASRPLAFGEKLFF
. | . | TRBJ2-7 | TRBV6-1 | TGTGCCAGCAGTGAACCGGCGGGACAGAATCCCTACGAGCAGTACTTC | CASSEPAGQNPYEQYF
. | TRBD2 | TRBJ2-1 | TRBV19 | TGTGCCAGTAGTATAGACTCGGGACTAGCGGGATTCCCCTCCTACAATGAGCAGTTCTTC | CASSIDSGLAGFPSYNEQFF
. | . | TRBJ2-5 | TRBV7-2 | TGTGCCAGCAGCCGGACCGGGCTAGCGTCAGAGACCCAGTACTTC | CASSRTGLASETQYF
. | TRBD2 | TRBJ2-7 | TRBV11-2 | TGTGCCAGCAGCTTAGGGGGGGGTATATACGAGCAGTACTTC | CASSLGGGIYEQYF
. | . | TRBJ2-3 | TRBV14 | TGTGCCAGCAGCAGGGGTGTACTCAACACAGATACGCAGTATTTT | CASSRGVLNTDTQYF
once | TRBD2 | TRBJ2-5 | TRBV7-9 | TGTGCCAGCAGAACCTCCCGGGCGGGAGGGCCAGAGACCCAGTACTTC | CASRTSRAGGPETQYF
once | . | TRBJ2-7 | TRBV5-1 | TGCGCCAGCAGCTCGGGGGTTGGGGTCCAGCCATACGAGCAGTACTTC | CASSSGVGVQPYEQYF
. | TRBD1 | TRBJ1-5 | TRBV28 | TGTGCCAGCAGGTTGCCCGACAGGGGGAGGCAGCCCCAGCATTTT | CASRLPDRGRQPQHF
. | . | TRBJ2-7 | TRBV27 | TGTGCCAGCAGTCCATCCTATTCCTACGAGCAGTACTTC | CASSPSYSYEQYF
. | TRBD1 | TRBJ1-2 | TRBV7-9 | TGTGCCAGCAGCTCTCCCCCATGGACAGGGGGGGATGGCTACACCTTC | CASSSPPWTGGDGYTF
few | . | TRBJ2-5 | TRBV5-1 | TGCGCCAGCAGCTCCTTTGGGGCGCGGGAGACCCAGTACTTC | CASSSFGARETQYF
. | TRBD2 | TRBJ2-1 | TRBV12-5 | TGTGCTAGTGGTCAGGGACTAGCGGTCCCCAATGAGCAGTTCTTC | CASGQGLAVPNEQFF
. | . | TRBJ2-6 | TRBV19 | TGTGCCAGTTTTAGAGGCTCTGGGGCCAACGTCCTGACTTTC | CASFRGSGANVLTF
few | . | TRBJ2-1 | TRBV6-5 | TGTGCCAGCAGCCGAGGGAGTTCCTACAATGAGCAGTTCTTC | CASSRGSSYNEQFF
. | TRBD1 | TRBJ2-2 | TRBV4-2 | TGTGCCAGCAGCCAAGTGGGGGGACAGGGGGCGCGTAGCTCCGGGGAGCTGTTTTTT | CASSQVGGQGARSSGELFF
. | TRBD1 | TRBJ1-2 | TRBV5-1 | TGCGCCAGCAGCTTGATTGGACAGGGAGACTATGGCTACACCTTC | CASSLIGQGDYGYTF
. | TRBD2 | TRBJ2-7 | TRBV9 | TGTGCCAGCAGTGGGACTAGTATTAACGAGCAGTACTTC | CASSGTSINEQYF
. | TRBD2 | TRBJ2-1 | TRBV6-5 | TGTGCCAGCAGTACCTCGGGACTAGCGGGAGTAGGGCAGTTCTTC | CASSTSGLAGVGQFF
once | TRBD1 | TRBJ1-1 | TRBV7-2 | TGTGCCAGCAGCCGATACCGGGACAGGTCATATGTCCCTGAAGCTTTCTTT | CASSRYRDRSYVPEAFF
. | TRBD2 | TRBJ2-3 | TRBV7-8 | TGTGCCAGCAGCCCGCCCCTAGCGGGAGGAACAGATACGCAGTATTTT | CASSPPLAGGTDTQYF
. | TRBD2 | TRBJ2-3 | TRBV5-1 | TGCGCCAGCACTCCCGGGGGGACCACAGATACGCAGTATTTT | CASTPGGTTDTQYF
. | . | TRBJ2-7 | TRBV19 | TGTGCCAGTAGTATGGCAGCGGTAAGCTCCTACGAGCAGTACTTC | CASSMAAVSSYEQYF
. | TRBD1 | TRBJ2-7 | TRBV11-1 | TGTGCCAGCAGCGCCCTCCGGGACAGTCGCGAGCAGTACTTC | CASSALRDSREQYF
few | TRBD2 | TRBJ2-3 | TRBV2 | TGTGCCAGCAGTGGACTAGCGGGAGGGCCGGATACGCAGTATTTT | CASSGLAGGPDTQYF
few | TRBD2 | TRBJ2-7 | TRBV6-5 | TGTGCCAGCACCAAAGCGGGAGGGGTATACGAGCAGTACTTC | CASTKAGGVYEQYF
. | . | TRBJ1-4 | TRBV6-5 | TGTGCCAGCAGGAGCGGACAGTTACTTAATGAAAAACTGTTTTTT | CASRSGQLLNEKLFF
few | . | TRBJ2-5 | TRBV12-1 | TGTGCCAGCAGCGAAGGACTTCGTTCCAAAGAGACCCAGTACTTC | CASSEGLRSKETQYF
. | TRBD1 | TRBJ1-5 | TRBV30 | TGTGCCTGGAGTGTAGGGTCCGACAGGGTCGGTCAGCCCCAGCATTTT | CAWSVGSDRVGQPQHF
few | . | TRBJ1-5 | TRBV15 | TGTGCCACCAGCAGACCGGGATGGGGGGGACAGCCCCAGCATTTT | CATSRPGWGGQPQHF
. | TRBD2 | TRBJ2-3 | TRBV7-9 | TGTGCCAGCAGCTTGGGCGTGGGACTAGCGCGCACAGATACGCAGTATTTT | CASSLGVGLARTDTQYF
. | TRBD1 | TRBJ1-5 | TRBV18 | TGTGCCAGCTCCCAACGCATGACAGGGGGCCCTCAGCCCCAGCATTTT | CASSQRMTGGPQPQHF
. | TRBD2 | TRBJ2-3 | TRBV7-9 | TGTGCCAGCAGCTTAGGGACCGGGACTAGCGGCACAGATACGCAGTATTTT | CASSLGTGTSGTDTQYF
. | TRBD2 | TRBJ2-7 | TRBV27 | TGTGCCAGCAGTTCAAGCGGGGCTTACGAGCAGTACTTC | CASSSSGAYEQYF
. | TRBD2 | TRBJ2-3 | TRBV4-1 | TGCGCCAGCAGCCAAGATTGGGTGAACGGGGGGGCAGATACGCAGTATTTT | CASSQDWVNGGADTQYF
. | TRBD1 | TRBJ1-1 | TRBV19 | TGTGCCAGTAACACGGGACAGGGAGTGGTTGAAGCTTTCTTT | CASNTGQGVVEAFF
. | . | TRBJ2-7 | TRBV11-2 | TGTGCCAGCAGCTTATATGATGGCCAGGTCTACGAGCAGTACTTC | CASSLYDGQVYEQYF
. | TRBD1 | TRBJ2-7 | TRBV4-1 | TGCGCCAGCAGCCGGGACAGGGGGACCAACGAGCAGTACTTC | CASSRDRGTNEQYF
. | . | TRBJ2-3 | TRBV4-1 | TGCGCCAGCAGCCAGCAGGGGTTCACAGATACGCAGTATTTT | CASSQQGFTDTQYF
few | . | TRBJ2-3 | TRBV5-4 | TGTGCCAGCAGCTTTATGGATACGCAGTATTTT | CASSFMDTQYF
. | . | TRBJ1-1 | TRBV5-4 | TGTGCCAGCAGCTTGGTCTCCCCGGGTGGGGAAGCTTTCTTT | CASSLVSPGGEAFF